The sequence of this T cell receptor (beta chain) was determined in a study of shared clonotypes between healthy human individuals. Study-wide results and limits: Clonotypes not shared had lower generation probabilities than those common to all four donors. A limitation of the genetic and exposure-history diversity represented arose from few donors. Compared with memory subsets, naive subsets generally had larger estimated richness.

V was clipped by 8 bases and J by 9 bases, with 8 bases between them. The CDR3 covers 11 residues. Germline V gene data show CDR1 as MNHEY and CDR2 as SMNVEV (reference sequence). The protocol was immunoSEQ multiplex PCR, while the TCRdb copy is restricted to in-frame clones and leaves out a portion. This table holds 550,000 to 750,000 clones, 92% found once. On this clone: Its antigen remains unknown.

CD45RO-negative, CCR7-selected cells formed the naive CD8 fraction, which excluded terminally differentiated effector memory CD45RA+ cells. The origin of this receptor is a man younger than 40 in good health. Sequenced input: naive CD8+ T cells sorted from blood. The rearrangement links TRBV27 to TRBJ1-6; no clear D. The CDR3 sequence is CASGLFSPLHF. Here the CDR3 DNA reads TGTGCCAGCGGCCTGTTTTCACCCCTCCACTTT.